This T cell receptor (beta chain) was captured in a study of shared clonotypes between healthy human individuals. The study's findings and limits: Between a few donors, naive CD4 clonotypes were shared at a level of around 5.1%. Non-shared clonotypes showed lower generation probabilities than clonotypes common to all four donors.

A remark on this clone: The antigen is undetermined.

Only in-frame clones appear in the TCRdb table, and some are missing; sequencing was by immunoSEQ multiplex PCR. The profile covers around 370,000 clones, with about 97% appearing a single time and around 0.32% taken by the ten largest. V lost 5 bases, J lost 9 bases, and 12 bases stayed unmatched. This CDR3 has 17 amino acids. Germline values: CDR1 LNHNV, CDR2 YYDKDF (reference sequence). The sequence derives from a young man in good health. The chain employs TRBV15 and TRBJ2-1; 14 bases are shared with TRBD2. What was sequenced was memory CD8+ T cells sorted from blood. The subset: CD45RO+ cells pooled with CCR7-negative TemRA cells. CDR3 nucleotide sequence: TGTGCCACCAGCGAACTTACCGGGACTAGCGGGAGTCTTGAGCAGTTCTTC. Translated, it gives CATSELTGTSGSLEQFF.